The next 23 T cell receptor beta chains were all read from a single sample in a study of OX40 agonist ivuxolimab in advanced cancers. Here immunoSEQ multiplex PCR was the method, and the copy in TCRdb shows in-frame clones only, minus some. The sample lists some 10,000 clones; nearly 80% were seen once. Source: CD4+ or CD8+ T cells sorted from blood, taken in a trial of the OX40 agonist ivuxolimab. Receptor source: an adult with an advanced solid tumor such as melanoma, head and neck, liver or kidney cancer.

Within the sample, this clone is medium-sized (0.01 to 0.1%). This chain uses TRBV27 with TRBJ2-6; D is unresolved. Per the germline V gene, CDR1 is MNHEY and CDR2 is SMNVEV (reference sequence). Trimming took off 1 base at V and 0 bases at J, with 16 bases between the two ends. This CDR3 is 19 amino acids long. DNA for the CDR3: TGTGCCAGCAGTTTATTCGGGCTGGTACTGAGCTCTGGGGCCAACGTCCTGACTTTC. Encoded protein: CASSLFGLVLSSGANVLTF.

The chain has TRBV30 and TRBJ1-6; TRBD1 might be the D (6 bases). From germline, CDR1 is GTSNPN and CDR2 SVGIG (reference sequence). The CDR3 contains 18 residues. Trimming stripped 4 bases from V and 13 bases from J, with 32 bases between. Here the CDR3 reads CAWTIPDRILSPRPPLHF. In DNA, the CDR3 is TGTGCCTGGACCATCCCGGACAGAATCCTTTCTCCACGCCCGCCCCTCCACTTT. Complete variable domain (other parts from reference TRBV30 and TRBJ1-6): SQTIHQWPATLVQPVGSPLSLECTVEGTSNPNLYWYRQAAGRGLQLLFYSVGIGQISSEVPQNLSASRPQDRQFILSSKKLLLSDSGFYLCAWTIPDRILSPRPPLHFGNGTRLTVT.

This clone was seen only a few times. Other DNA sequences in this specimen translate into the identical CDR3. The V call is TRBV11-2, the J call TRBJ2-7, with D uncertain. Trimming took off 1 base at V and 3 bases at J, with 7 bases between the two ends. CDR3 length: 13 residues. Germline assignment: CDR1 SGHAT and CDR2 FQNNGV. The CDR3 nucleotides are TGTGCCAGCAGCTTAGGTGATGGCTACGAGCAGTACTTC. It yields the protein CASSLGDGYEQYF.

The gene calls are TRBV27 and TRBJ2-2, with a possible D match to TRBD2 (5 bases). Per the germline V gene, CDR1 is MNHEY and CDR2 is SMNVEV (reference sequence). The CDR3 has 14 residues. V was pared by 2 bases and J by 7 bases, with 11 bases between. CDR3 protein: CASSLGGTYGELFF. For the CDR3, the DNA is TGTGCCAGCAGTTTAGGAGGAACTTACGGGGAGCTGTTTTTT.

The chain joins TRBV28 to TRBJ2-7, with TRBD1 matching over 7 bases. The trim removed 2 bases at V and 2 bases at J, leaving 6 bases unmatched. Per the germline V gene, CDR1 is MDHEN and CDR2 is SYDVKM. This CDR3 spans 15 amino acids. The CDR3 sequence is CASSLRGTVPYEQYF. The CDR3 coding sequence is TGTGCCAGCAGTTTAAGGGGGACAGTGCCCTACGAGCAGTACTTC.

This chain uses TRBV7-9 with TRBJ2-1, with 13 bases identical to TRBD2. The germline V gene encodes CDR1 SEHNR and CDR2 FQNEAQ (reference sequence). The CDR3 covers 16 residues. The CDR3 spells CALAGTSGISYNEQFF. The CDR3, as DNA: TGTGCGCTCGCCGGGACTAGCGGGATCTCCTACAATGAGCAGTTCTTC.

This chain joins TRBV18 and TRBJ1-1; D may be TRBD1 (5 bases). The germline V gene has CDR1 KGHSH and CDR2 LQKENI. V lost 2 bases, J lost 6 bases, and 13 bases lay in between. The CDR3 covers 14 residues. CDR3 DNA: TGTGCCAGCTCACCAACGAGCAGGGAATCTGAAGCTTTCTTT. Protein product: CASSPTSRESEAFF.

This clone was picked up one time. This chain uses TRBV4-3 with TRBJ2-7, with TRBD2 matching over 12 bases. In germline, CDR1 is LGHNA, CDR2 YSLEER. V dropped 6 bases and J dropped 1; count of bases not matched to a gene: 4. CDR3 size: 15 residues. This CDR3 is CASSPTSGGSYEQYF. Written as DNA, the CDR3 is TGCGCCAGCAGTCCAACTAGCGGGGGGTCCTACGAGCAGTACTTC.

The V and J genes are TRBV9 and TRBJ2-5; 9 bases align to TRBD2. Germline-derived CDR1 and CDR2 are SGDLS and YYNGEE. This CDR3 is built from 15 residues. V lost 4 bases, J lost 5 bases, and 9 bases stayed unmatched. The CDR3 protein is CASSPGREGSETQYF. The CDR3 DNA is TGTGCCAGCAGCCCGGGGCGGGAGGGTAGTGAGACCCAGTACTTC.

The CDR3 spells CAWSVSGSTDTQYF. DNA for the CDR3: TGTGCCTGGAGTGTTAGCGGGAGCACAGATACGCAGTATTTT. This chain uses TRBV30 with TRBJ2-3, with 7 nucleotides matching TRBD2. Germline loops: CDR1 GTSNPN, CDR2 SVGIG (reference sequence). This CDR3 region has 14 residues. V dropped 0 bases and J dropped 0; count of bases not matched to a gene: 0.

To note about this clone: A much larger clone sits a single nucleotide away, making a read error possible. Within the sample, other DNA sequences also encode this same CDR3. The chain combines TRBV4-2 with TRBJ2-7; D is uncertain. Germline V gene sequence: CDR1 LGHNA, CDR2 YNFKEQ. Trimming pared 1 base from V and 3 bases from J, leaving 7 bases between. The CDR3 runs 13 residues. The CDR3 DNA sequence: TGTGCCAGCAGCCAAGGCGAAGACTACGAGCAGTACTTC. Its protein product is CASSQGEDYEQYF.

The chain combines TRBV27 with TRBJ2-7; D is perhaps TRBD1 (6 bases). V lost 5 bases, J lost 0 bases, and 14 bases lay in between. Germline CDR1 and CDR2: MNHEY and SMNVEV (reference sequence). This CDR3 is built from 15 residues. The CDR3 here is CASSLRTAASYEQYF. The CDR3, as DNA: TGTGCCAGCAGTCTCAGGACAGCTGCCTCCTACGAGCAGTACTTC.

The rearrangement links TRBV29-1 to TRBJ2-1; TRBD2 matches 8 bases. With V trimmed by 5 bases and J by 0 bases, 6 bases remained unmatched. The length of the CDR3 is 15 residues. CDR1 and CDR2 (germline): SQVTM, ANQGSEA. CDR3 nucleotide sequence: TGCAGCGTTCACACCGGGACTAGCTCCTACAATGAGCAGTTCTTC. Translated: CSVHTGTSSYNEQFF.

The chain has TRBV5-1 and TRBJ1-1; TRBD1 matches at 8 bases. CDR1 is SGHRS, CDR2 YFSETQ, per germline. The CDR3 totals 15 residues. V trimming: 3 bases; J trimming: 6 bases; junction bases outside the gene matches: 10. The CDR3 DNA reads TGCGCCAGCAGCTATAGACAGGGGAAGGACCCTGAAGCTTTCTTT. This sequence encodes CASSYRQGKDPEAFF.

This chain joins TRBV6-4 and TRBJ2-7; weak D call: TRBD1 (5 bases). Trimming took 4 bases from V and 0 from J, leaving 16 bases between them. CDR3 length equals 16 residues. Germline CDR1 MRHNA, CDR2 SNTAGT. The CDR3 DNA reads TGTGCCAGCAGTGTCGAGCCGGTGGGGCACTCCTACGAGCAGTACTTC. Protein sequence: CASSVEPVGHSYEQYF.

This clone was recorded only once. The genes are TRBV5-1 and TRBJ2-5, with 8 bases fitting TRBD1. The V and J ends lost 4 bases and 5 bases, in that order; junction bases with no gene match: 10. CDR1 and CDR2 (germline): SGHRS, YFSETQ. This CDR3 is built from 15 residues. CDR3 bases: TGCGCCAGCAGCCACACTCAGGGGGCGCGGGAGACCCAGTACTTC. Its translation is CASSHTQGARETQYF.

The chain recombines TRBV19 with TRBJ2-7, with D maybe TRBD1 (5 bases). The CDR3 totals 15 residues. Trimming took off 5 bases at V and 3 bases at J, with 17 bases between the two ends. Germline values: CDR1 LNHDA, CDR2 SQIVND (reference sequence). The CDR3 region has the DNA TGTGCCAGTAGTCCCCGAAAGGGGTTAGTCTACGAGCAGTACTTC. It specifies CASSPRKGLVYEQYF.

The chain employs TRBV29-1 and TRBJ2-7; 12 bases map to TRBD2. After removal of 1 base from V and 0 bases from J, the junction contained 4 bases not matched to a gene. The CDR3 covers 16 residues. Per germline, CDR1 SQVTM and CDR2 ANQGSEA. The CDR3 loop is CSVEGTSGESSYEQYF. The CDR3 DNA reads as TGCAGCGTTGAAGGGACTAGCGGGGAAAGCTCCTACGAGCAGTACTTC.

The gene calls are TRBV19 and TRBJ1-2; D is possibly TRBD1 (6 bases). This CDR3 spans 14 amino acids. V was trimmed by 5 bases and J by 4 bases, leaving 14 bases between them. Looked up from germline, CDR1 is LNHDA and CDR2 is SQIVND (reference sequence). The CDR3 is CASSPRGESYGYTF. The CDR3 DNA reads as TGTGCCAGTAGTCCTAGGGGGGAGTCCTATGGCTACACCTTC.

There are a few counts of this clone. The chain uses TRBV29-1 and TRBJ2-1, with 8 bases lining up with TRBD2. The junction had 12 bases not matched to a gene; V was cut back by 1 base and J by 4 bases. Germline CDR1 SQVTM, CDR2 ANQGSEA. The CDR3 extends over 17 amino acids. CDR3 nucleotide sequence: TGCAGCGTTGAAGGACCAACTAGCGGTGTGGGATACAATGAGCAGTTCTTC. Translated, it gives CSVEGPTSGVGYNEQFF.

In DNA, the CDR3 is TGTGCCTGGAGTGCCCGTGGGGGCCGGGGTTCCTACGAGCAGTACTTC. This encodes CAWSARGGRGSYEQYF. This chain uses TRBV30 with TRBJ2-7; TRBD1 is a possible D gene (6 bases). CDR3 length equals 16 residues. Per germline, CDR1 GTSNPN and CDR2 SVGIG (reference sequence). V lost 1 base to trimming and J lost 1 base, with 17 bases between them.

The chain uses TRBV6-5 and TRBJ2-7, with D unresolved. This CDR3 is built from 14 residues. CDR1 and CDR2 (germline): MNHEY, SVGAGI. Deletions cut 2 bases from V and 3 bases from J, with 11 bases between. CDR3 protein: CASSYAATDYEQYF. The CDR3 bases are TGTGCCAGCAGTTACGCGGCAACAGACTACGAGCAGTACTTC.

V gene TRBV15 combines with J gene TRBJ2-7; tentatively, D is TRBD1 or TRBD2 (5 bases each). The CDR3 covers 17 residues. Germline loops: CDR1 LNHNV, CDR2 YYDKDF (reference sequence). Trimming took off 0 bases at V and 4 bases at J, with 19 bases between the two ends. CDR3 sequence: CATSRERGLRGPYEQYF. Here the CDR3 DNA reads TGTGCCACCAGCAGAGAAAGGGGCCTGAGGGGCCCATACGAGCAGTACTTC.